This TCR beta chain emerged from a study of Graves' ophthalmopathy and Graves' hyperthyroidism (dated by TCRdb to 2016 to 2019). Some background on the complete study: Stable hyperthyroidism was defined as no progression to ophthalmopathy within 18 months of follow-up. Once sampling was done, hyperthyroidism patients were given methimazole at a starting dose of 30 mg daily, while ophthalmopathy patients were given high-dose intravenous methylprednisolone. In total, 135 blood samples were TCR-sequenced: 40 to 45 ophthalmopathy, over 70 hyperthyroidism and around 17 hyperthyroidism-to-ophthalmopathy patients. An independent validation cohort was composed of around 19 hyperthyroidism patients and 17 patients who later progressed from hyperthyroidism to ophthalmopathy. A discovery set of more than 90 patients (43 ophthalmopathy, 55 to 60 stable hyperthyroidism) was enrolled to explore V-J signatures distinguishing ophthalmopathy from hyperthyroidism. TCR beta repertoire signatures were used to distinguish Graves' ophthalmopathy from Graves' hyperthyroidism and to predict progression to ophthalmopathy. T-cell repertoires of thyroid tissue and blood were compared in over 5 hyperthyroidism patients.

From its cysteine to its phenylalanine, the CDR3 spans 15 amino acids. Just the 45-base CDR3 DNA is kept, in frame starting at base 1. V lost 4 bases and J lost 0 bases, and the count of bases not matched to a germline gene is 5. From a lookup of the germline V gene, CDR1 and CDR2 are MNHEY and SVGAGI. Patients with hyperthyroidism were aged 18 to 65 years, had been newly diagnosed, and had a disease duration of less than 2 months. Patients with other autoimmune diseases, uncontrolled infections, pregnancy or lactation were excluded from the study. Clinical symptoms, serum thyroxine, TRAb, thyroid ultrasound and orbital computed tomography were used for diagnosis. Total RNA was extracted with Trizol reagent and quality-checked on an Agilent 2100 Bioanalyzer. Points the paper makes about the study in general: In validation, the model predicted ophthalmopathy progression with about 71% sensitivity and 72.22% specificity; approximately 12 predicted patients were CT-confirmed with GO in a median of about 6.1 months. Sample size was not predetermined statistically, and investigators were not blinded to group allocation. Most expanded thyroid clonotypes with a frequency above 0.001 also appeared in blood, which suggests that blood repertoires may reflect the immune response in the thyroid. The 13-signature model separated ophthalmopathy from stable hyperthyroidism with 85% to 90% sensitivity and about 81% specificity in cross-validation, and 80%/75% in the test set.

TCR beta CDR3 regions were amplified from RNA transcripts for repertoire sequencing. The first round was an RT-PCR using HTBI primers with the Qiagen OneStep RT-PCR kit, and this first round was followed by a second-round multiplex PCR, then size selection and purification. The libraries underwent paired-end sequencing with 100 bp reads on an Illumina HiSeq2000. The paper's data handling went like this. Reads were processed with SOAPnuke, discarding reads with adapters, uncalled bases, mean Phred below 15, or no exact constant-primer or identifier match. High-quality paired reads were merged with COPE v1.2.5. Each unique nucleotide sequence was defined as a clonotype, and clonotypes were aligned to IMGT TRB V, D and J references with MiTCR v1.1. Analysis was restricted to V-J combinations with a frequency above 0.0001, which covered over 98% of repertoires. For each V-J combination, a TCR clonal expansion and chaos score was defined as the ratio of F50 clonal expansion to chaos observed in the TCRdist matrix. Welch's t-statistics and random forest were used to reduce features to more than ten V-J combinations, which were fed into a naive Bayes classifier. The similarity between thyroid and blood repertoires was quantified using the Morisita-Horn index. TCRdb passed the public sequencing reads through fastp at Q25 and MiXCR, retaining productive beta sequences. Identical CDR3 protein sequences are pooled into one entry, listed with their most common genes and DNA. The V and J calls come from TCRdb's annotation, not from the publication. This sample is represented by a few hundred thousand distinct CDR3 sequences; under 45% of them were singletons. Roughly 4.5% of the sample goes to the ten largest clones.

This clonotype was seen a few times. The antigen it binds to is not known. No much larger clone exists at a distance of one base, and base qualities are not known. The chain was built from TRBV6-5 and TRBJ2-7; 8 nucleotides in the junction match TRBD1. This TCR was recovered from an adult man with Graves' hyperthyroidism. Specimen: peripheral blood or thyroid tissue (not recorded which). CDR3 protein: CASSFTGGSSYEQYF. The sequenced DNA is TGTGCCAGCAGTTTCACAGGGGGAAGCTCCTACGAGCAGTACTTC.